This entry lists 7 T cell receptor beta chains sequenced from one sample in a study of EBV T-cell therapy then PD-1 blockade in nasopharyngeal carcinoma. TCRdb's copy holds only in-frame clones and misses some; the assay was immunoSEQ multiplex PCR. The data contain tens of thousands of clones, approximately 83% of them seen just once; the ten biggest clones take up less than 25%. These receptors' targets are unknown. Specified treatment: AdE1-LMPpoly-expanded autologous EBV-specific T-cell therapy followed by anti-PD-1 nivolumab. The source was CD8+ T cells from blood, collected at day -245 from a patient whose treatment included autologous EBV-specific T cells and nivolumab. All receptors come from a man in his forties with nasopharyngeal carcinoma.

The gene calls are TRBV7-9 and TRBJ1-6; D not resolved. The CDR3 is made up of 12 amino acids. Germline V CDR1 and CDR2: SEHNR, FQNEAQ (reference sequence). Trimming removed 6 bases at V and 8 bases at J, with 8 bases between. The CDR3 here is CASRGTDSPLHF. For the CDR3, the DNA is TGTGCCAGCAGAGGAACGGATTCACCCCTCCACTTT. Variable domain in full (rest from reference TRBV7-9 and TRBJ1-6): DTGVSQNPRHKITKRGQNVTFRCDPISEHNRLYWYRQTLGQGPEFLTYFQNEAQLEKSRLLSDRFSAERPKGSFSTLEIQRTEQGDSAMYLCASRGTDSPLHFGNGTRLTVT.

As for this clone: Other nucleotide sequences in the sample specify the same CDR3. The CDR3 DNA reads as TGTGCCAGCAGTGAAGCAGGGGGCTCCTACAATGAGCAGTTCTTC. It translates to CASSEAGGSYNEQFF. The chain combines TRBV6-1 with TRBJ2-1; tentative D call: TRBD1 (6 bases). The V and J ends lost 0 bases and 0 bases respectively, with 6 bases between them. Germline-derived CDR1 and CDR2 are MNHNS and SASEGT. The CDR3 has 15 residues.

J is TRBJ2-1 and V is TRBV6-4; 9 bases are a match to TRBD1. The CDR3 consists of 16 residues. CDR1 MRHNA and CDR2 SNTAGT come from the germline V gene. V trimming: 6 bases; J trimming: 3 bases; junction bases outside the gene matches: 9. The DNA for the CDR3 is TGTGCCAGCAGCCACCTTGCGGGACAGGGCTACAATGAGCAGTTCTTC. Translation: CASSHLAGQGYNEQFF.

V usage is TRBV7-2 and J usage is TRBJ2-3; TRBD2 aligns across 8 bases. This CDR3 spans 16 amino acids. Germline V gives CDR1 SGHTA, CDR2 FQGNSA. The trim removed 5 bases at V and 2 bases at J, leaving 9 bases unmatched. The CDR3 nucleotides are TGTGCCAGCAGCCACGTTTTCGGGGGGGTCACAGATACGCAGTATTTT. It specifies CASSHVFGGVTDTQYF.

The chain combines TRBV9 with TRBJ1-1; weak D call: TRBD1 (5 bases). The CDR3 totals 13 residues. V was cut by 0 bases and J by 5 bases, with 8 bases left in between. Looked up from germline, CDR1 is SGDLS and CDR2 is YYNGEE. CDR3 sequence: CASSVGGRTEAFF. CDR3 bases: TGTGCCAGCAGCGTAGGGGGGAGGACTGAAGCTTTCTTT. The complete variable domain, with remaining parts taken from reference TRBV9 and TRBJ1-1, reads DSGVTQTPKHLITATGQRVTLRCSPRSGDLSVYWYQQSLDQGLQFLIQYYNGEERAKGNILERFSAQQFPDLHSELNLSSLELGDSALYFCASSVGGRTEAFFGQGTRLTVV.

The chain employs TRBV11-3 and TRBJ2-1, with D possibly called TRBD1 or TRBD2 (6 bases each). The germline CDR1 and CDR2 sequences are SGHNT and YENEEA. The ends were cut back, 5 bases at V and 0 bases at J, with 14 bases in the middle. This CDR3 has 16 amino acids. CDR3 loop: CASSRGGTVSYNEQFF. The CDR3 coding sequence is TGTGCCAGCAGCAGAGGGGGGACTGTCTCCTACAATGAGCAGTTCTTC.

The V call is TRBV6-2 or TRBV6-3, the J call TRBJ1-5; D not certain. There are 12 residues in the CDR3. The V and J ends lost 2 bases and 10 bases respectively, with 9 bases between them. Germline assignment: CDR1 MNHEY and CDR2 SVGEGT. This chain's CDR3 is CASSYPEVPQHF. CDR3 bases: TGTGCCAGCAGTTACCCTGAAGTCCCCCAGCATTTT.